Each of the 10 T cell receptor beta chains below was sequenced from the same sample in a study of regulatory T cells in long-lasting Graves disease. Arm-PCR with iRepertoire HTBI primers amplified the CDR3 regions for these TCR beta libraries. TCRdb re-called the multiplex PCR reads with MiXCR, one entry per CDR3 protein. The sample contains around 470,000 distinct CDR3 sequences, roughly 15% of which appear only once. Regarding time point: newly diagnosed GD, antithyroid drugs for less than 3 months. Isolated PBMC RNA provided the starting material for the TCR library. These sequences were also reported in another study, on T cells in Graves' hyperthyroidism and ophthalmopathy.

Source: peripheral blood mononuclear cells (PBMCs), taken at new diagnosis, from a patient treated with antithyroid drugs. Source of these receptors: a woman aged 45-59 years with Graves disease.

In DNA, the CDR3 is TGTGCCAGCAGCTGGGACTCCAGCTCCTACAATGAGCAGTTCTTC. Its protein is CASSWDSSSYNEQFF. The chain joins TRBV7-9 to TRBJ2-1; TRBD2 is a possible D gene (6 bases). V was pared by 4 bases and J by 0 bases, with 10 bases between. Germline V gives CDR1 SEHNR, CDR2 FQNEAQ (reference sequence). The CDR3 loop spans 15 amino acids.

This clonotype came up a few times. The chain uses TRBV7-7 and TRBJ2-1, with D perhaps matching TRBD2 (6 bases). V lost 5 bases to trimming and J lost 4 bases, with 15 bases between them. Germline V gene lookup returns CDR1 SSHAT and CDR2 FNYEAQ (reference sequence). This CDR3 region has 15 residues. CDR3 region: CASSPSSENYNEQFF. DNA for the CDR3: TGTGCCAGCAGCCCCTCTAGCGAGAATTACAATGAGCAGTTCTTC.

In this sample, this clonotype turned up a few times. This chain uses TRBV4-1 with TRBJ2-7, with a possible D match to TRBD2 (5 bases). Germline loops: CDR1 MGHRA, CDR2 YSYEKL. Trimming removed 0 bases from V and 3 bases from J, with 12 bases in between. The CDR3 consists of 15 residues. The CDR3 sequence is CASSQDRGSGYEQYF. The CDR3 DNA reads as TGCGCCAGCAGCCAAGATCGAGGGAGCGGCTACGAGCAGTACTTC.

Many counts were recorded for this clonotype. The chain recombines TRBV10-1 with TRBJ2-5; D might be TRBD2 (5 bases). The ends were cut back, 2 bases at V and 1 base at J, with 8 bases in the middle. CDR1 is WNHNN, CDR2 SYGVQD, per germline (reference sequence). This CDR3 is built from 14 residues. This CDR3 reads CASSERGLQETQYF. In DNA, the CDR3 is TGCGCCAGCAGTGAGCGGGGTCTCCAAGAGACCCAGTACTTC.

The chain recombines TRBV5-1 with TRBJ1-6, with unresolved D. V was cut by 2 bases and J by 0 bases, with 15 bases left in between. From germline, CDR1 is SGHRS and CDR2 YFSETQ. CDR3 size: 18 residues. Here the CDR3 reads CASSFGSPFGSYNSPLHF. The CDR3 coding sequence is TGCGCCAGCAGCTTTGGCAGTCCCTTCGGCTCCTATAATTCACCCCTCCACTTT.

This clonotype was recorded a few times. The rearrangement uses TRBV25-1 and TRBJ1-2, with D uncertain. CDR3 length equals 15 residues. The V gene's germline CDR1 is MGHDK and CDR2 SYGVNS. Trimming took 1 base from V and 0 from J, leaving 9 bases between them. The CDR3 protein is CASSESPTSNYGYTF. In DNA form, the CDR3 reads TGTGCCAGCAGTGAATCCCCAACATCTAACTATGGCTACACCTTC.

This clonotype has more than one count but fewer than ten. The V gene is TRBV29-1, the J gene TRBJ1-1; D unclear. The V end was cut by 5 bases, the J end by 1 base, with 2 bases between. CDR3 size: 10 residues. Germline CDR1 and CDR2: SQVTM and ANQGSEA. Here the CDR3 DNA reads TGCAGCGTTTCGAACACTGAAGCTTTCTTT. It yields the protein CSVSNTEAFF.

This clonotype was detected a few times. The V gene is TRBV19, the J gene TRBJ2-4; 7 bases align to TRBD1. The V and J ends lost 4 bases and 0 bases, in that order; junction bases with no gene match: 6. Germline V gives CDR1 LNHDA, CDR2 SQIVND (reference sequence). CDR3 length: 16 residues. The DNA of the CDR3 is TGTGCCAGTAGTACCACAGGGGTGGGAGCCAAAAACATTCAGTACTTC. This sequence encodes CASSTTGVGAKNIQYF. Using reference TRBV19 and TRBJ2-4 for the parts outside the CDR3, the full variable domain is DGGITQSPKYLFRKEGQNVTLSCEQNLNHDAMYWYRQDPGQGLRLIYYSQIVNDFQKGDIAEGYSVSREKKESFPLTVTSAQKNPTAFYLCASSTTGVGAKNIQYFGAGTRLSVL.

This clonotype has more than one count but fewer than ten. A far larger clone is one nucleotide away, so this likely arose from a read error. J is TRBJ2-7 and V is TRBV11-2, with 8 bases that match TRBD1. Germline CDR1 is SGHAT and CDR2 is FQNNGV. V was clipped by 10 bases and J by 4 bases; unmatched bases: 6. The CDR3 is made up of 12 amino acids. CDR3 coding DNA: TGTGCCAACGACAGGGGAAATTACGAGCAGTACTTC. Protein sequence: CANDRGNYEQYF.

To note about this clonotype: Likely a read error: the CDR3 ends without its conserved phenylalanine or tryptophan. The CDR3 protein is CASSYSPDQPQHL. CDR3 DNA sequence: TGTGCCAGCAGTTACTCTCCGGATCAGCCCCAGCATCTT. The rearrangement uses TRBV6-9 and TRBJ1-5; D remains ambiguous. This CDR3 is 13 amino acids long. Germline CDR1 reads MNHGY; CDR2 reads SVAAGI. The V gene lost 3 bases and the J gene lost 5 bases, with 8 bases spanning the gap.